These 32 T cell receptor beta chains were all obtained from the same sample, sequenced in a study of blood T cell repertoires in COVID-19. Only in-frame clones appear in the TCRdb table, and some are missing; sequencing was by immunoSEQ multiplex PCR. Of more than 110,000 clones in the sample, around nine tenths were seen once. The specimen sequenced was peripheral blood. Every receptor here comes from a woman aged 40 to 55 with acute or convalescent COVID-19.

J is TRBJ1-5 and V is TRBV9; no clear D. The CDR3 consists of 13 residues. Germline values: CDR1 SGDLS, CDR2 YYNGEE. V lost 0 bases to trimming and J lost 9 bases, with 10 bases between them. In nucleotides, the CDR3 is TGTGCCAGCAGCGTAGGTTCTCAGTGGCCCCAGCATTTT. Its translation is CASSVGSQWPQHF.

The V gene is TRBV7-6, the J gene TRBJ2-1; 7 positions agree with TRBD2. CDR3 length equals 17 residues. CDR1 is SGHVS and CDR2 is FNYEAQ in the germline V gene. The junction had 14 bases not matched to a gene; V was cut back by 5 bases and J by 4 bases. Here the CDR3 DNA reads TGTGCCAGCAGCCCCTACCGACCGGGACTAACGTACAATGAGCAGTTCTTC. As protein: CASSPYRPGLTYNEQFF.

The rearrangement uses TRBV3-1 (or the pseudogene TRBV3-2) and TRBJ2-7, with TRBD1 matching 7 bases. Per germline, CDR1 LGHDT and CDR2 YNNKEL (reference sequence). The CDR3 extends over 16 amino acids. V shed 4 bases, J shed 3 bases, and the junction held 12 bases outside the gene matches. CDR3: CASSPPSPTGSYEQYF. The CDR3 DNA sequence: TGTGCCAGCAGCCCACCAAGCCCGACAGGGAGCTACGAGCAGTACTTC.

The chain couples TRBV7-6 to TRBJ2-4, with a weak D call TRBD1 (6 bases). This CDR3 has 14 amino acids. Trimming stripped 4 bases from V and 9 bases from J, with 16 bases between. Germline assignment: CDR1 SGHVS and CDR2 FNYEAQ. CDR3 in DNA: TGTGCCAGCAGCTCCTGGACAGTCGAGCCCATTCAGTACTTC. It yields the protein CASSSWTVEPIQYF.

This chain joins TRBV9 and TRBJ1-1; 8 bases are shared with TRBD1. The germline gives CDR1 SGDLS, CDR2 YYNGEE. The CDR3 has 14 amino acids. J gave up 7 bases and V 3 bases, and 8 bases lay outside the gene matches. The CDR3 loop is CASSAGPGQGEAFF. The DNA for the CDR3 is TGTGCCAGCAGCGCGGGACCTGGACAGGGTGAAGCTTTCTTT.

This clone was seen a single time. Other nucleotide sequences from this sample produce the same CDR3. This chain uses TRBV10-3 with TRBJ1-2; 9 positions match TRBD1. Germline trimming cut 7 bases from V and 2 bases from J; bases unmatched to any gene: 5. CDR3 size: 14 residues. The germline V gene has CDR1 ENHRY and CDR2 SYGVKD. The DNA of the CDR3 is TGTGCCATCACTCCCGGGACAGGGAACTATGGCTACACCTTC. Encoded protein: CAITPGTGNYGYTF.

This chain joins TRBV27 and TRBJ2-4; maybe TRBD1 (6 bases). Germline V gives CDR1 MNHEY, CDR2 SMNVEV (reference sequence). The CDR3 spans 13 residues. V gave up 2 bases and J gave up 5 bases, with 7 bases separating them. The CDR3 sequence is CASSLPGENIQYF. CDR3 nucleotides: TGTGCCAGCAGTTTACCAGGGGAAAACATTCAGTACTTC.

The V call is TRBV12-3 or TRBV12-4, the J call TRBJ1-4; maybe TRBD1 (6 bases). The length of the CDR3 is 13 residues. Trimming stripped 6 bases from V and 4 bases from J, with 9 bases between. The CDR3 here is CASRGARNEKLFF. The CDR3 DNA reads TGTGCCAGCAGGGGGGCCCGTAATGAAAAACTGTTTTTT.

The chain employs TRBV7-5 and TRBJ1-3. TRBV7-5 is described as a pseudogene. The CDR3 consists of 13 residues. This CDR3 reads CAYAGPGGNTIYF. CDR3 in DNA: TGTGCCTACGCGGGGCCAGGTGGAAACACCATATATTTT.

The chain employs TRBV11-2 and TRBJ2-7, with 9 bases fitting TRBD2. J was trimmed by 4 bases and V by 1 base; bases with no gene match: 5. The germline CDR1 and CDR2 sequences are SGHAT and FQNNGV. This CDR3 is 15 amino acids long. CDR3 loop: CASSLGAGGPYEQYF. In DNA, the CDR3 is TGTGCCAGCAGCTTAGGGGCGGGAGGGCCTTACGAGCAGTACTTC.

V gene TRBV7-3 combines with J gene TRBJ2-7, with 14 positions matching TRBD2. V was clipped by 5 bases and J by 3 bases; unmatched bases: 6. Germline CDR1 and CDR2: SGHTA and FQGTGA. The CDR3 is 16 residues long. The CDR3 sequence: CASSISGTSGSYEQYF. The CDR3 nucleotides are TGTGCCAGCAGCATTTCCGGGACTAGCGGGAGCTACGAGCAGTACTTC.

This chain joins TRBV5-6 and TRBJ2-5; TRBD2 agrees at 8 bases. CDR1 is SGHDT, CDR2 YYEEEE, per germline. J lost 9 bases, V lost 4 bases, and 2 bases had no gene match. The CDR3 spans 11 residues. For the CDR3, the DNA is TGTGCCAGCAGCACGGGGGGGTCCCAGTACTTC. Protein sequence: CASSTGGSQYF.

This CDR3 reads CASSSGTGSNQPQHF. For the CDR3, the DNA is TGTGCCAGCAGTTCCGGGACAGGGTCCAATCAGCCCCAGCATTTT. The rearrangement uses TRBV7-9 and TRBJ1-5; TRBD1 aligns across 9 bases. Germline V CDR1 and CDR2: SEHNR, FQNEAQ (reference sequence). Trimming cost V 6 bases and J 3 bases; bases outside gene matches: 6. The CDR3 loop spans 15 amino acids.

The V gene is TRBV5-4, the J gene TRBJ1-4, with D unclear. The CDR3 is made up of 14 amino acids. Trimming shortened V by 4 bases and J by 7 bases, and 14 bases separated the two germline ends. CDR1 SGHNT and CDR2 YYREEE come from the germline V gene (reference sequence). This CDR3 reads CASSLSGRGEKLFF. CDR3 nucleotides: TGTGCCAGCAGCCTATCCGGACGGGGTGAAAAACTGTTTTTT.

The CDR3 DNA follows: TGTGCCACCTCTTGGGACAGGACATATAGCAATCAGCCCCAGCATTTT. This encodes CATSWDRTYSNQPQHF. The rearrangement uses TRBV7-6 and TRBJ1-5, with 8 bases that match TRBD1. Germline V lookup: CDR1 SGHVS, CDR2 FNYEAQ. With V trimmed by 10 bases and J by 0 bases, 11 bases remained unmatched. The CDR3 sequence is 16 residues long.

The rearrangement links TRBV6-1 to TRBJ2-1, with 8 bases identical to TRBD1. Trimming took 1 base from V and 8 from J; bases not matched to a gene: 7. This CDR3 has 15 amino acids. The germline V gene encodes CDR1 MNHNS and CDR2 SASEGT. In DNA, the CDR3 is TGTGCCAGCAGTGAAGGTTTGGACAGGGATGATGAGCAGTTCTTC. It yields the protein CASSEGLDRDDEQFF.

V gene TRBV7-2 combines with J gene TRBJ2-3; TRBD2 aligns across 8 bases. The V gene end was trimmed by 1 base and the J gene end by 0 bases; junction bases not matched to a gene: 6. CDR1 SGHTA and CDR2 FQGNSA come from the germline V gene. The CDR3 has 17 amino acids. This CDR3 is CASSLGGAGVSTDTQYF. The CDR3 coding sequence is TGTGCCAGCAGCTTAGGGGGAGCGGGGGTGAGCACAGATACGCAGTATTTT.

J is TRBJ1-5 and V is TRBV9; maybe TRBD1 (6 bases). V was pared by 0 bases and J by 6 bases, with 10 bases between. Germline V gene data show CDR1 as SGDLS and CDR2 as YYNGEE. The CDR3 sequence is 14 residues long. Here the CDR3 DNA reads TGTGCCAGCAGCGTAGACGTAGGGGGTCAGCCCCAGCATTTT. It translates to CASSVDVGGQPQHF.

With regard to this clone: A read error may account for a junction end that differs from germline. The V and J genes are TRBV6-2 or TRBV6-3 and TRBJ2-2; TRBD2 aligns across 7 bases. Germline V gene lookup returns CDR1 MNHEY and CDR2 SVGEGT. The CDR3 runs 15 residues. The CDR3 loop reads CASTPGGSNIGELFF. CDR3 nucleotide sequence: TGTGCCAGCACCCCCGGGGGGTCGAACATCGGGGAGCTGTTTTTT.

The chain recombines TRBV30 with TRBJ2-5; the D is unclear. CDR1 and CDR2 from the germline V gene are GTSNPN and SVGIG (reference sequence). The CDR3 sequence is 11 residues long. V was cut by 4 bases and J by 5 bases, with 8 bases left in between. The CDR3 nucleotides read TGTGCCTGGACCACCGGGGAGACCCAGTACTTC. Its protein is CAWTTGETQYF. The entire variable domain, with the rest obtained from reference TRBV30 and TRBJ2-5, is as follows: SQTIHQWPATLVQPVGSPLSLECTVEGTSNPNLYWYRQAAGRGLQLLFYSVGIGQISSEVPQNLSASRPQDRQFILSSKKLLLSDSGFYLCAWTTGETQYFGPGTRLLVL.

This sequence joins TRBV6-4 and TRBJ2-3, with a possible D match to TRBD2 (5 bases). Germline V lookup: CDR1 MRHNA, CDR2 SNTAGT. The CDR3 runs 13 residues. Trimming took off 3 bases at V and 5 bases at J, with 9 bases between the two ends. The DNA for the CDR3 is TGTGCCAGCAGTGATACAGAGGGAGATACGCAGTATTTT. It specifies CASSDTEGDTQYF.

This clone was picked up one time. J is TRBJ2-3 and V is TRBV7-9; the match to TRBD2 covers 13 bases. Germline V lookup: CDR1 SEHNR, CDR2 FQNEAQ (reference sequence). The CDR3 sequence is 18 residues long. The ends lost 1 base at V and 6 bases at J; junction bases unmatched: 10. The CDR3: CASSLEAGLAGRWDTQYF. The CDR3 nucleotides read TGTGCCAGCAGCTTAGAGGCGGGACTAGCGGGACGGTGGGATACGCAGTATTTT.

This rearrangement joins TRBV10-2 to TRBJ1-1; 8 nucleotides agree with TRBD1. This CDR3 region has 13 residues. Germline CDR1 is WSHSY and CDR2 is SAAADI. V lost 4 bases and J lost 5; bases outside the gene matches: 3. The CDR3 here is CASSVTGGTEAFF. The CDR3 region has the DNA TGCGCCAGCAGTGTAACAGGGGGTACTGAAGCTTTCTTT.

The chain employs TRBV14 and TRBJ2-1; TRBD1 agrees at 7 bases. From germline, CDR1 is SGHDN and CDR2 FVKESK. CDR3 length: 16 amino acids. The junction had 10 bases not matched to a gene; V was cut back by 4 bases and J by 4 bases. CDR3 nucleotide sequence: TGTGCCAGCAGCCTTTTAGGGGGCGCACGTTACAATGAGCAGTTCTTC. It is translated as CASSLLGGARYNEQFF.

This sequence joins TRBV3-1 (or the pseudogene TRBV3-2) and TRBJ2-5, with TRBD2 identical over 7 bases. Germline CDR1 and CDR2: LGHDT and YNNKEL (reference sequence). V was pared by 1 base and J by 2 bases, with 4 bases of the junction left unmatched. The length of the CDR3 is 15 residues. Written as DNA, the CDR3 is TGTGCCAGCAGCCAAGCAGCGGGGCAGCAAGAGACCCAGTACTTC. It yields the protein CASSQAAGQQETQYF.

This clone was observed a single time. The V gene is TRBV3-1 (or the pseudogene TRBV3-2), the J gene TRBJ2-2; the match to TRBD2 covers 8 bases. Germline V gene data show CDR1 as LGHDT and CDR2 as YNNKEL (reference sequence). The V segment lost 4 bases and the J segment 2 bases; nucleotides outside the gene matches: 6. There are 16 residues in the CDR3. CDR3 residues: CASSLRRGGNTGELFF. The DNA for the CDR3 is TGTGCCAGCAGCCTTCGTCGGGGGGGCAACACCGGGGAGCTGTTTTTT.

The chain is built from TRBV6-5 and TRBJ2-7; TRBD2 matches at 12 bases. The J segment lost 5 bases and the V segment lost 7 bases, leaving 6 bases of the junction unmatched. CDR3 length equals 14 residues. Germline CDR1 and CDR2: MNHEY and SVGAGI. For the CDR3, the DNA is TGTGCCAGCACCCTGACTAGCGGGAGCCACGAGCAGTACTTC. It yields the protein CASTLTSGSHEQYF.

J is TRBJ2-5 and V is TRBV5-4; 10 bases are a match to TRBD2. Germline CDR1 SGHNT, CDR2 YYREEE (reference sequence). The CDR3 has 16 amino acids. The trim removed 0 bases at V and 1 base at J, leaving 3 bases unmatched. CDR3 sequence (DNA): TGTGCCAGCAGCTTGGGGCTAGCGGGGGTCCAAGAGACCCAGTACTTC. Translated, it gives CASSLGLAGVQETQYF.

The chain carries TRBV19 and TRBJ1-5; the D gene is possibly TRBD1 (6 bases). The CDR3 sequence is 15 residues long. In germline, CDR1 is LNHDA, CDR2 SQIVND (reference sequence). V lost 1 base to trimming and J lost 2 bases, with 9 bases between them. The CDR3 sequence is CASSIGTVGNQPQHF. The DNA of the CDR3 is TGTGCCAGTAGTATAGGGACAGTCGGCAATCAGCCCCAGCATTTT. Drawing the rest from reference TRBV19 and TRBJ1-5, the complete variable domain is DGGITQSPKYLFRKEGQNVTLSCEQNLNHDAMYWYRQDPGQGLRLIYYSQIVNDFQKGDIAEGYSVSREKKESFPLTVTSAQKNPTAFYLCASSIGTVGNQPQHFGDGTRLSIL.

V usage is TRBV28 and J usage is TRBJ1-2; D is undetermined. CDR1 MDHEN and CDR2 SYDVKM come from the germline V gene. This CDR3 has 14 amino acids. The V end was cut by 6 bases, the J end by 5 bases, with 16 bases between. Here the CDR3 reads CASSVEPSIYGYTF. The DNA for the CDR3 is TGTGCCAGCAGCGTAGAACCTTCTATTTATGGCTACACCTTC.

The rearrangement uses TRBV27 and TRBJ1-5; weak D call: TRBD1 (5 bases). Germline values: CDR1 MNHEY, CDR2 SMNVEV (reference sequence). CDR3 length: 14 amino acids. V was shortened by 2 bases and J by 6 bases, with 11 bases between the two germline ends. The CDR3 DNA follows: TGTGCCAGCAGTTTAGGGCTTCAGGGTCAGCCCCAGCATTTT. Translated, it gives CASSLGLQGQPQHF.

Here the CDR3 DNA reads TGTGCCAGCTCTCTGACTAGCTCCTACGAGCAGTACTTC. This translates into CASSLTSSYEQYF. The V call is TRBV18, the J call TRBJ2-7, with TRBD2 as a possible D gene (6 bases). The CDR3 loop spans 13 amino acids. Germline CDR1 KGHSH, CDR2 LQKENI. Trimming removed 6 bases at V and 0 bases at J, with 9 bases between.